Listed below are T cell receptor beta chains from one sample, sequenced in a study of monozygotic twins with inflammatory bowel disease. TCRdb processed the 5' RACE reads again and assigns one entry to each CDR3 protein, with no DNA. The table for this sample gives hundreds of thousands of distinct CDR3 sequences. The sample taken for sequencing was blood. Receptors originate from a human donor with ulcerative colitis or Crohn's disease, or a healthy co-twin of an affected twin (not recorded which). Each CDR3 is given with its conserved first and last residue.

CDR3aa	v_gene	j_gene
CASSLALVNTGELFF	TRBV5-1	TRBJ2-2
CATSDPTGGGRTDTQYF	TRBV24-1	TRBJ2-3
CASSQTSGRVTYNEQFF	TRBV5-4	TRBJ2-1
CASSIGGRATDTQYF	TRBV19	TRBJ2-3
CASRVVKETGGETEAFF	TRBV6-4	TRBJ1-1
CASSWGAGEGKLFF	TRBV7-2	TRBJ1-4
CASRGASGRTDEQFF	TRBV6-1	TRBJ2-1
CASSLKGTANEKLFF	TRBV7-2	TRBJ1-4
CASSKRTYTEAFF	TRBV2	TRBJ1-1
CASTGLNEKLFF	TRBV4-2	TRBJ1-4
CASSLDWNSPLHF	TRBV11-2	TRBJ1-6
CASSPREGGEQFF	TRBV27	TRBJ2-1
CASSPMDRPNEKLFF	TRBV7-2	TRBJ1-4
CASSESWDQETQYF	TRBV2	TRBJ2-5
CASSQVNGTPNTEAFF	TRBV3-1	TRBJ1-1
CASSPDRGRAPSNYGYTF	TRBV11-1	TRBJ1-2
CSAGAKDGFGYTF	TRBV20-1	TRBJ1-2
CASRPTRERLTEAFF	TRBV7-2	TRBJ1-1
CASSQGQGETEAFF	TRBV4-2	TRBJ1-1
CASSLVAGVGTEAFF	TRBV5-4	TRBJ1-1
CATSMGIGELFF	TRBV15	TRBJ2-2
CASSWPSTTNEKLFF	TRBV7-9	TRBJ1-4
CASSPRTGSGKLFF	TRBV7-9	TRBJ1-4
CASGSGNTEAFF	TRBV6-6	TRBJ1-1
CASSEGTGHTGELFF	TRBV6-1	TRBJ2-2
CSAPHGLAGAGEQFF	TRBV20-1	TRBJ2-1
CASSAGFSNQPQHF	TRBV4-1	TRBJ1-5
CASSEQGGGIYEQYF	TRBV6-1	TRBJ2-7